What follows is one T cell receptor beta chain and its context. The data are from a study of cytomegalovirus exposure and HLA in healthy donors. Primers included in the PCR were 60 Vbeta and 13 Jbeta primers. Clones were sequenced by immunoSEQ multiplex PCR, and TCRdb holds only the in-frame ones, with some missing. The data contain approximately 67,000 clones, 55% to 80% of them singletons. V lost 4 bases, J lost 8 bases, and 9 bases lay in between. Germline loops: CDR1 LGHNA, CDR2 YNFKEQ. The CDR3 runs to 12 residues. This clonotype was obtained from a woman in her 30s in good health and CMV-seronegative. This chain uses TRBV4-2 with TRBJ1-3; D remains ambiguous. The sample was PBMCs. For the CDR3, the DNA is TGTGCCAGCAGCCTGGTCGGGGACACCATATATTTT. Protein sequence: CASSLVGDTIYF.